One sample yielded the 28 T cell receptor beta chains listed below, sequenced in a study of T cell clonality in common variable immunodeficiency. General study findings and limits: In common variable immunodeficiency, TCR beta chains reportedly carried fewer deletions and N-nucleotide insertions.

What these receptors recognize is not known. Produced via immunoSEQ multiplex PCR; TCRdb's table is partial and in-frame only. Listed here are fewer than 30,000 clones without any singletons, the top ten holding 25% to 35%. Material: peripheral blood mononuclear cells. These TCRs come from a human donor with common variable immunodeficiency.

CDR3 DNA, as far as it was read: TGTGCCAGCACTCGGTTTAAGGGGGCGGATACG. It specifies CASTRFKGADT. The CDR3 in its entirety is CASTRFKGADTQYF. The V and J genes are TRBV7-2 and TRBJ2-3; 7 bases line up with TRBD1. The sequenced fragment ends 3 residues before the CDR3 boundary, so the rest is inferred from the germline J gene. V lost 7 bases and J lost 6; bases outside the gene matches: 10. This CDR3 is built from 14 residues. Germline-derived CDR1 and CDR2 are SGHTA and FQGNSA.

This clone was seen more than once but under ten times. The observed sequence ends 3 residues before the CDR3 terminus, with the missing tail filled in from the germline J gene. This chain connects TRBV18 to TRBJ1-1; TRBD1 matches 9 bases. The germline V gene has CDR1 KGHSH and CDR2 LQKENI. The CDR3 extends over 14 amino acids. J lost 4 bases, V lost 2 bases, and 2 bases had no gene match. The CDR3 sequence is CASSPSGQGTEAFF. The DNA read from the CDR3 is TGTGCCAGCTCACCATCGGGACAGGGCACTGAA.

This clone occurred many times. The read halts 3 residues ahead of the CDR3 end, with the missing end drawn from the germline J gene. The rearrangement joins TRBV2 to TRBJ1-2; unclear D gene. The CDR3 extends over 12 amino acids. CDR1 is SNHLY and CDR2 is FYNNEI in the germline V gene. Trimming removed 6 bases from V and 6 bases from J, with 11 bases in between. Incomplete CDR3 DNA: TGTGCCAGCAGGCAGTTTAATGATGGC. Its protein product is CASRQFNDG. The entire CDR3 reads CASRQFNDGYTF.

This CDR3 reads CASSTGLAGGVNEQFF. The sequenced part of the CDR3 DNA is TGTGCCAGCAGCACGGGACTAGCGGGGGGAGTCAATGAG. The rearrangement joins TRBV7-6 to TRBJ2-1; 15 bases match TRBD2. The read terminates 3 residues before the CDR3 end, so the remaining end is supplied by the germline J gene. V trimming: 5 bases; J trimming: 6 bases; junction bases outside the gene matches: 5. The CDR3 runs 16 residues. Per germline, CDR1 SGHVS and CDR2 FNYEAQ. The full variable domain, completed using reference TRBV7-6 and TRBJ2-1, is GAGVSQSPRYKVTKRGQDVALRCDPISGHVSLYWYRQALGQGPEFLTYFNYEAQQDKSGLPNDRFSAERPEGSISTLTIQRTEQRDSAMYRCASSTGLAGGVNEQFFGPGTRLTVL.

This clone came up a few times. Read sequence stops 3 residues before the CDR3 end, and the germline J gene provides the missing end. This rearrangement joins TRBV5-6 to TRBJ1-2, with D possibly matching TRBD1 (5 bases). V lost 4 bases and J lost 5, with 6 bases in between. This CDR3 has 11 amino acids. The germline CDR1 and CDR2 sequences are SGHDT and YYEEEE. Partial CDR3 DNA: TGTGCCAGCAGCCGGGGGTATGGC. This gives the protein CASSRGYG. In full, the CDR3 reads CASSRGYGYTF.

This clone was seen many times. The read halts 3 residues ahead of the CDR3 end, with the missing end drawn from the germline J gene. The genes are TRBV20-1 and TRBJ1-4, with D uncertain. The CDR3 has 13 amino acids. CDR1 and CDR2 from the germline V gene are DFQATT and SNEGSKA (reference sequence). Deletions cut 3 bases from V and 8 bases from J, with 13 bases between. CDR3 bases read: TGCAGTGCTAGCCCTCAAACGGGGGAAAAA. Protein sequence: CSASPQTGEK. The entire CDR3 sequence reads CSASPQTGEKLFF.

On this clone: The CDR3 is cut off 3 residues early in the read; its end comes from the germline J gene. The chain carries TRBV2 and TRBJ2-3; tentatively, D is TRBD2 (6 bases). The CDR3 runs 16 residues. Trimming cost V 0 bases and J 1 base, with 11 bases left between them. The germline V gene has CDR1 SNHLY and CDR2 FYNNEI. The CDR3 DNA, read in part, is TGTGCCAGCAGTGAAGCCTCCGGCGGGGGCACAGATACG. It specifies CASSEASGGGTDT. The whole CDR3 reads CASSEASGGGTDTQYF.

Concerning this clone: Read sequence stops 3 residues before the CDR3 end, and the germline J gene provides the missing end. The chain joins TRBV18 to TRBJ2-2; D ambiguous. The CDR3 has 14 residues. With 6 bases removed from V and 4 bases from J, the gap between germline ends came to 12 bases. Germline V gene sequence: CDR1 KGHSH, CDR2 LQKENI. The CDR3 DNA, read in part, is TGTGCCAGCTCTTCCTTACCCGGCACCGGGGAG. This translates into CASSSLPGTGE. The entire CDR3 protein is CASSSLPGTGELFF.

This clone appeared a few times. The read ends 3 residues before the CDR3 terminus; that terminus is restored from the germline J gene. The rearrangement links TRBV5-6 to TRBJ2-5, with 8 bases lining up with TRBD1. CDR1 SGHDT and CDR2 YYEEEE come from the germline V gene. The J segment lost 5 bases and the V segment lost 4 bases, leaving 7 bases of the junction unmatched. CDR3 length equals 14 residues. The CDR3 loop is CASSLQGARETQYF. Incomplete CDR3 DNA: TGTGCCAGCAGCCTCCAGGGGGCGCGGGAGACC.

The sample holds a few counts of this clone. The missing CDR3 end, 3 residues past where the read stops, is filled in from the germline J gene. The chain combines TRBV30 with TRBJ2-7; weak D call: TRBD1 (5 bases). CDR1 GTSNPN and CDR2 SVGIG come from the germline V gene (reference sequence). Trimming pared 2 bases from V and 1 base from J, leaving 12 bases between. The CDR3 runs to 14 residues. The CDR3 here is CAWSSGAGSYEQYF. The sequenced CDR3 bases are TGTGCCTGGAGTAGTGGGGCAGGATCCTACGAG.

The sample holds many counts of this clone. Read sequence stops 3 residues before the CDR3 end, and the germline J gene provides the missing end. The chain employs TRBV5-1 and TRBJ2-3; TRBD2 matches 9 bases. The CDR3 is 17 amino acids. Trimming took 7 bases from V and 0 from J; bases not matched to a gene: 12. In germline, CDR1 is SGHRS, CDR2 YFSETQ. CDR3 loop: CASRQRGVPISTDTQYF. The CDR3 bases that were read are TGCGCCAGCCGGCAGCGGGGGGTCCCGATTAGCACAGATACG.

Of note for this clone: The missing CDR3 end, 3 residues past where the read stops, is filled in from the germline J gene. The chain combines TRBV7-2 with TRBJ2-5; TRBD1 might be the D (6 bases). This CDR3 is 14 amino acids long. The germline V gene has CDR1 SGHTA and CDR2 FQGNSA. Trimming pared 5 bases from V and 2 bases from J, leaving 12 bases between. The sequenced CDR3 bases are TGTGCCAGCAGCCCAGACAGGACACAAGAGACC. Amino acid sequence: CASSPDRTQET. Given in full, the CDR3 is CASSPDRTQETQYF.

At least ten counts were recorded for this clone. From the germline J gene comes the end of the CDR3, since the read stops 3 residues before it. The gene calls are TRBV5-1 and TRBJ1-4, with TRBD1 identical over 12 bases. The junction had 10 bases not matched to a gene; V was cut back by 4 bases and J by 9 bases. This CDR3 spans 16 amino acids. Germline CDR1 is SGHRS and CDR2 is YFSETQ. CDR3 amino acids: CASSAGQGAREKKLFF. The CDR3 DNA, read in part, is TGCGCCAGCAGCGCGGGACAGGGGGCGCGTGAAAAAAAA.

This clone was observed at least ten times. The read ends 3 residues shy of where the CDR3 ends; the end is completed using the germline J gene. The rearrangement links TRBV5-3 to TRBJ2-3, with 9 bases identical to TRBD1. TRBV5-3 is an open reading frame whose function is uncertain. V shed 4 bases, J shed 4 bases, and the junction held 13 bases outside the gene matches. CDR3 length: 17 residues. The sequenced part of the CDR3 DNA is TGTGCCAGAAGCACGTATAACCGGCGACAGGGGGCAGATACG. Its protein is CARSTYNRRQGADT. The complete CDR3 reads CARSTYNRRQGADTQYF.

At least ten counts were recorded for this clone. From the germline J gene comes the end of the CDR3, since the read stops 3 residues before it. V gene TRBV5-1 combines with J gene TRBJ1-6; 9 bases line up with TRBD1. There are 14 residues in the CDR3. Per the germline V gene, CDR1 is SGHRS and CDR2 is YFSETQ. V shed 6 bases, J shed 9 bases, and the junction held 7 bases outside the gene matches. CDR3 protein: CASTEDRGISPLHF. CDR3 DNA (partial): TGCGCCAGCACCGAGGACAGGGGAATTTCACCC.

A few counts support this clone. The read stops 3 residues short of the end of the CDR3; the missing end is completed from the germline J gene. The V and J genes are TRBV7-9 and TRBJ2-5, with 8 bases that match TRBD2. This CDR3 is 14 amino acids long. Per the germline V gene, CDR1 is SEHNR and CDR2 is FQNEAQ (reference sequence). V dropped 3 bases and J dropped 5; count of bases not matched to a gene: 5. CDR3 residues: CASSFGLAGETQYF. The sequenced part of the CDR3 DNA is TGTGCCAGCAGCTTCGGACTAGCTGGGGAGACC. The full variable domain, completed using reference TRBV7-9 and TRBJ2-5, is DTGVSQNPRHKITKRGQNVTFRCDPISEHNRLYWYRQTLGQGPEFLTYFQNEAQLEKSRLLSDRFSAERPKGSFSTLEIQRTEQGDSAMYLCASSFGLAGETQYFGPGTRLLVL.

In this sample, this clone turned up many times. The CDR3 bases that were read are TGTGCCAGCAGCAGGGGGGGATTGAACACTGAA. This gives the protein CASSRGGLNTE. The full CDR3 protein is CASSRGGLNTEAFF. The chain combines TRBV7-2 with TRBJ1-1, with TRBD1 as a possible D gene (6 bases). Read coverage stops 3 residues before the CDR3 terminus; the germline J gene supplies the remainder. V was trimmed by 5 bases and J by 0 bases, leaving 10 bases between them. The germline V gene encodes CDR1 SGHTA and CDR2 FQGNSA. The CDR3 is made up of 14 amino acids.

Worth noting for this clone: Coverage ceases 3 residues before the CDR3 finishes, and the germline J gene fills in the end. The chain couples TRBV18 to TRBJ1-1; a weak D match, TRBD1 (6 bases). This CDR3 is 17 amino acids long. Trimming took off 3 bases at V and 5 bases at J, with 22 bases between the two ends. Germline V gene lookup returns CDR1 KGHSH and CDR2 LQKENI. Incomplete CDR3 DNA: TGTGCCAGCTCACCTCTCTTCGACAGGCGAAGGACAACTGAA. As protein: CASSPLFDRRRTTE. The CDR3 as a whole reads CASSPLFDRRRTTEAFF.

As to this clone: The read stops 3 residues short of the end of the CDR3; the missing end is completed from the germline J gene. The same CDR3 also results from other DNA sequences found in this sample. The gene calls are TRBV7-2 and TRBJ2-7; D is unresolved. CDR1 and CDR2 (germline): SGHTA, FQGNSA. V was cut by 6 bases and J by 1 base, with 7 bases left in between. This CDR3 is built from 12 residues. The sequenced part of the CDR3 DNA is TGTGCCAGCAGTCCTCAGTCCTACGAG. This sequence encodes CASSPQSYE. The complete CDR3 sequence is CASSPQSYEQYF.

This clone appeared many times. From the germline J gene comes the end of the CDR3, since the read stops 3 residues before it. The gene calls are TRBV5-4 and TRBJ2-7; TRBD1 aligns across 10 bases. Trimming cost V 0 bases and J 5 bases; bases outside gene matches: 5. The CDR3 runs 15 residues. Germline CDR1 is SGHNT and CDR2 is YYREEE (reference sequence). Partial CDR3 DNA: TGTGCCAGCAGCTTGGCCGGGGGACAGGGGAACGAG. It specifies CASSLAGGQGNE. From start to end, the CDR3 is CASSLAGGQGNEQYF.

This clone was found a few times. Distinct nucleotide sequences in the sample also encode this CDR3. The sequenced part of the CDR3 DNA is TGTGCCAGCAGTAGACTAGCGGGTACAGATACG. Protein product: CASSRLAGTDT. The whole CDR3 protein is CASSRLAGTDTQYF. J is TRBJ2-3 and V is TRBV6-2 or TRBV6-3, with 10 positions matching TRBD2. The read terminates 3 residues ahead of where the CDR3 ends, so the germline J gene completes it. The CDR3 spans 14 residues. CDR1 and CDR2 (germline): MNHEY, SVGEGT. J was trimmed by 3 bases and V by 5 bases; bases with no gene match: 2.

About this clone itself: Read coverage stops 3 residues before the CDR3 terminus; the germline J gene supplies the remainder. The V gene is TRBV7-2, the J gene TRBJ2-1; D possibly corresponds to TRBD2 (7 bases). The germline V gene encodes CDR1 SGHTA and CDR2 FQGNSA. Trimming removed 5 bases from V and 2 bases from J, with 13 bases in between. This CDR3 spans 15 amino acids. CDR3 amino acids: CASSPFGGPYNEQFF. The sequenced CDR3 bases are TGTGCCAGCAGCCCCTTCGGGGGGCCCTACAATGAG.

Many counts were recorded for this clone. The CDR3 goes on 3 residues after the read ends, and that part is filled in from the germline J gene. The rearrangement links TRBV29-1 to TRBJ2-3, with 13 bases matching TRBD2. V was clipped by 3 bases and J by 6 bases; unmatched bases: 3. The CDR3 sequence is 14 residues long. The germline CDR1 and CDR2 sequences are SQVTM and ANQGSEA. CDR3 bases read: TGCAGCGTTGACGGACTAGCGGGAGAGGATACG. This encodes CSVDGLAGEDT. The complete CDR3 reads CSVDGLAGEDTQYF.

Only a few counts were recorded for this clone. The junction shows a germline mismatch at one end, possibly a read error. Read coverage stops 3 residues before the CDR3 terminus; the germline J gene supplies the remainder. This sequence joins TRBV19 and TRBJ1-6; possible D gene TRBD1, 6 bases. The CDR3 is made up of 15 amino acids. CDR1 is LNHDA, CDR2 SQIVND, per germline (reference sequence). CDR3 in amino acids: CASSSGDVDNSTLHF. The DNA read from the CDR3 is TGTGCCAGTAGTTCAGGGGACGTGGATAATTCAACC.

The CDR3 is CASRGGQYSNYGYTF. The CDR3 DNA, read in part, is TGTGCCAGCAGGGGGGGACAGTACAGTAACTATGGC. V usage is TRBV2 and J usage is TRBJ1-2, with 7 positions matching TRBD1. The CDR3 end is not reached by the read, which stops 3 residues before it; the germline J gene fills it in. CDR3 size: 15 residues. The germline gives CDR1 SNHLY, CDR2 FYNNEI. V was pared by 6 bases and J by 1 base, with 8 bases of the junction left unmatched. The full variable domain, in which reference TRBV2 and TRBJ1-2 provide the parts outside the CDR3, is EPEVTQTPSHQVTQMGQEVILRCVPISNHLYFYWYRQILGQKVEFLVSFYNNEISEKSEIFDDQFSVERPDGSNFTLKIRSTKLEDSAMYFCASRGGQYSNYGYTFGSGTRLTVV.

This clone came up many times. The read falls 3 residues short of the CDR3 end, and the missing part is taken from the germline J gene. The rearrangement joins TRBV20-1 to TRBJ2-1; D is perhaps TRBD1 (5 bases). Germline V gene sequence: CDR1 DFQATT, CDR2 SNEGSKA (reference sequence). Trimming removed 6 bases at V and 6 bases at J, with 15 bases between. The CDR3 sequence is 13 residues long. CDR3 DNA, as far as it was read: TGCAGTGCCCGAAAACAGGTTGGCAATGAG. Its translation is CSARKQVGNE. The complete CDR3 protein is CSARKQVGNEQFF.

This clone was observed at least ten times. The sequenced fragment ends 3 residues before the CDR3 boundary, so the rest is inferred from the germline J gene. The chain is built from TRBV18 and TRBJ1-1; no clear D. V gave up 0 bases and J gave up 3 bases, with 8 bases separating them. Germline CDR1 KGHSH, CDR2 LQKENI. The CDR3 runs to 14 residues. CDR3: CASSPPDKDTEAFF. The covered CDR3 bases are TGTGCCAGCTCACCACCCGACAAGGACACTGAA.

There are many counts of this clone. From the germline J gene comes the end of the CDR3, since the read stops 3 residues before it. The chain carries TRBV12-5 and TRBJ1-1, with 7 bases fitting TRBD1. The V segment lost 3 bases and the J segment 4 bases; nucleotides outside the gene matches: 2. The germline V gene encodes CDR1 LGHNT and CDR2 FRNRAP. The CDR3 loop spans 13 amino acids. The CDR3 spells CASGLQGFTEAFF. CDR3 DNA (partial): TGTGCTAGTGGTTTACAGGGGTTCACTGAA.